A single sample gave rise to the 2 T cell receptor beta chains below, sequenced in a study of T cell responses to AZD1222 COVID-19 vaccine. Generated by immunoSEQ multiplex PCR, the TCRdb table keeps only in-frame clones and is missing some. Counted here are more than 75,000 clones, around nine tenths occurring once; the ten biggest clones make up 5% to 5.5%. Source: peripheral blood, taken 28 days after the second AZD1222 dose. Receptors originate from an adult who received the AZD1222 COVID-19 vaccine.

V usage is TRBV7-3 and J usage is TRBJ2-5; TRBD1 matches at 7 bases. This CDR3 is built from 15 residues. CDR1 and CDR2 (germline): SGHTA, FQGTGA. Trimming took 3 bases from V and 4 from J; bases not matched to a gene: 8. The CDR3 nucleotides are TGTGCCAGCAGCTTTCAGACAGGGTGGGGAGAGACCCAGTACTTC. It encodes CASSFQTGWGETQYF.

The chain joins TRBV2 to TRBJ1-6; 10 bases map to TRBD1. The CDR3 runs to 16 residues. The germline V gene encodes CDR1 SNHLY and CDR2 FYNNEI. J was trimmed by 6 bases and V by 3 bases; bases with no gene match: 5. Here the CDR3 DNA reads TGTGCCAGCAGTGATTCGGGACAGGGGTTTAATTCACCCCTCCACTTT. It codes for CASSDSGQGFNSPLHF.